Listed here is a single TCR beta chain. Its antigen is still unknown. The data originate from a study of shared clonotypes between healthy human individuals. Study observations and caveats: It was expected that sequencing depth would affect clonotype sharing among donors.

This CDR3 region has 15 residues. The germline CDR1 and CDR2 sequences are MNHNY and SVGAGI (reference sequence). The ends were cut back, 7 bases at V and 0 bases at J, with 15 bases in the middle. Terminally differentiated effector memory CD45RA+ cells were left out of the naive CD8 fraction, which was CD45RO-negative and positively selected for CCR7. Sequencing used immunoSEQ multiplex PCR; TCRdb keeps in-frame clones, though not all of them. Counted here are some 2 million clones, about 95% occurring once; the ten biggest clones make up around 1.1%. The source of this sequence is a man between 18 and 29 years old in good health. The sample was naive CD8+ T cells sorted from blood. V gene TRBV6-6 combines with J gene TRBJ1-2; D is unresolved. The CDR3 DNA follows: TGTGCCAGCACTCCGGCCCCAACTACTAACTATGGCTACACCTTC. It is translated as CASTPAPTTNYGYTF.